This T cell receptor beta chain was profiled in a study of OX40 agonist ivuxolimab in advanced cancers. Regarding the study in general: Ivuxolimab, which targeted the costimulatory receptor OX40 (CD134), was an agonistic, fully human IgG2 monoclonal antibody. The monotherapy dose-escalation portion (N of about 52 patients) of the phase I ivuxolimab trial is reported in the paper. Three dose-escalation patients achieved partial responses, one with hepatocellular carcinoma and two with cutaneous melanoma. The point of sequencing TCRbeta in the periphery was to test whether ivuxolimab changed TCR sequence diversity and drove clonal T-cell expansion. Intravenous ivuxolimab was administered to patients every 2 weeks at six dose levels: 0.01, 0.1, 0.3, 1.5, 3 and 10 mg/kg. Of the 50 to 55 dose-escalation patients, hepatocellular carcinoma was present in roughly 19, melanoma in approximately 15, renal cell carcinoma in 9 and head and neck cancer in 9. Prior anti-PD-1, anti-PD-L1 or anti-CTLA-4 therapy was permitted, and approximately 40% of dose-escalation patients had received checkpoint inhibitors. In the dose-escalation cohort, nearly 85% of patients were male, and the mean age was roughly 60 years with a range of about 20 to 80. Points the paper makes about the study in general: In partial responders in the 0.1-3.0 mg/kg groups, normalized peripheral clonal expansion was found to be among the lowest, especially among CD8+ T cells. At doses of 0.1 to 3.0 mg/kg, clonal expansion of both CD4+ and CD8+ T cells in blood was seen between baseline and week 6. The antigen specificity of the peripheral T cells that underwent clonal expansion was not determined. Low levels of normalized T-cell clonal expansion were also seen in some patients who did not respond. On average, CD8+ T cells showed more expanded clones than CD4+ T cells after ivuxolimab.

About this clone itself: What this receptor recognizes is not known. Base qualities were left out, and no much larger clone turns up one base away.

Counted from cysteine to phenylalanine, this CDR3 has 14 amino acids. Only the CDR3 part of the read is kept: 42 bases, read in frame from the first base. Trimming costs V 2 bases and J 5 bases, and their ends lie 12 bases apart. CDR1 and CDR2 (MNHNS, SASEGT) derive from the germline V gene. For sequencing of the TCRbeta CDR3 region, genomic DNA was extracted from the sorted cells. The immunoSEQ Assay was used to sequence the TCRbeta CDR3 regions. TCRdb's version of the immuneACCESS table is confined to in-frame rearrangements and falls short of the full clone set. An unresolved V gene accounts for under half of the shortfall where checked; the remainder is of unknown origin. The sample yields some 70,000 clones; about four fifths were counted once. The ten top clones hold approximately 2.1% of the sample. The trial excluded patients who had a history of autoimmune disease or who were on systemic immunosuppression. Peripheral blood for TCR sequencing was collected from all dose cohorts at baseline, on cycle 4 day 1, and on cycle 7 day 1. The samples were taken from a phase I, first-in-human, multicenter, open-label dose-escalation trial of ivuxolimab. Adults with locally advanced or metastatic melanoma, renal cell carcinoma, hepatocellular carcinoma or head and neck squamous cell carcinoma were enrolled in the trial. Before TCR sequencing, CD4+ and CD8+ T cells were separately sorted from peripheral blood.

This specimen consisted of CD4+ or CD8+ T cells sorted from blood, obtained in a trial of the OX40 agonist ivuxolimab. This TCR was recovered from an adult with an advanced solid tumor such as melanoma, head and neck, liver or kidney cancer. Rearrangement joined TRBV6-1 to TRBJ2-5; the D gene could be either TRBD1 or TRBD2, each agreeing at 5 bases. The CDR3 region: CASSESRGWETQYF. The DNA sequence follows: TGTGCCAGCAGTGAAAGTCGGGGCTGGGAGACCCAGTACTTC.